The T cell receptor beta chain under discussion was sequenced for a study of regulatory T cells in long-lasting Graves disease. Germline loops: CDR1 PRHDT, CDR2 FYEKMQ (reference sequence). The CDR3 contains 16 residues. Trimming took 3 bases from V and 7 from J; bases not matched to a gene: 10. Time point meaning: newly diagnosed GD, antithyroid drugs for less than 3 months. Scientists built the TCR library using RNA that was extracted from PBMCs. According to the study, TCR beta libraries were built with iRepertoire HTBI primers and CDR3-region Arm-PCR. MiXCR, applied by TCRdb to the multiplex PCR reads, yields one record per CDR3 protein. The top ten hold roughly 9.3% of the sample, which has more than 450,000 distinct CDR3 sequences, around 13% seen once. A few counts support this clonotype. These data are also associated with another study on T cells in Graves' hyperthyroidism and ophthalmopathy. That source reports: The HTBI set primed first-round TCR CDR3 RT-PCR.

Sequencing was performed on peripheral blood mononuclear cells (PBMCs), taken at new diagnosis, from a patient treated with antithyroid drugs. The chain is built from TRBV13 and TRBJ2-1, with TRBD1 identical over 9 bases. The sequence came from a woman aged 25 to 39 with Graves disease. CDR3 nucleotides: TGTGCCAGCAGCTTGGCCGGGACAGGGTTGAAAAATGAGCAGTTCTTC. This encodes CASSLAGTGLKNEQFF.